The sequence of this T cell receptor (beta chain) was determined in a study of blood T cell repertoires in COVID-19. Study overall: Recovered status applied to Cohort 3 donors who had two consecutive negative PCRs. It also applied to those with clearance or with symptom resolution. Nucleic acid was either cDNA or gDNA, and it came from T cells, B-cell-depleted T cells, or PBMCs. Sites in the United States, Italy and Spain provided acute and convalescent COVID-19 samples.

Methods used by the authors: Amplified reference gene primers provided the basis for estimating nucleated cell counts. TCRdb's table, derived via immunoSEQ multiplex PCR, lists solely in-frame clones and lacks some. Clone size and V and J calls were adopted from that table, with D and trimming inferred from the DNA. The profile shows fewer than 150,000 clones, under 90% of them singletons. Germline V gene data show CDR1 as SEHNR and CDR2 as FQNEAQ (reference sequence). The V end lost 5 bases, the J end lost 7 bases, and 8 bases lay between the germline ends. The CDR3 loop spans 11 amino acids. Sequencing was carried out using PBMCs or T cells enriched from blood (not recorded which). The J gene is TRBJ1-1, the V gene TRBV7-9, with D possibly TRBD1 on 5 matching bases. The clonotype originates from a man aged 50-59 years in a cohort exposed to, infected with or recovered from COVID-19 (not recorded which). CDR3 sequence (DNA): TGTGCCAGCAGCCGACAGTTTGAAGCTTTCTTT. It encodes CASSRQFEAFF.